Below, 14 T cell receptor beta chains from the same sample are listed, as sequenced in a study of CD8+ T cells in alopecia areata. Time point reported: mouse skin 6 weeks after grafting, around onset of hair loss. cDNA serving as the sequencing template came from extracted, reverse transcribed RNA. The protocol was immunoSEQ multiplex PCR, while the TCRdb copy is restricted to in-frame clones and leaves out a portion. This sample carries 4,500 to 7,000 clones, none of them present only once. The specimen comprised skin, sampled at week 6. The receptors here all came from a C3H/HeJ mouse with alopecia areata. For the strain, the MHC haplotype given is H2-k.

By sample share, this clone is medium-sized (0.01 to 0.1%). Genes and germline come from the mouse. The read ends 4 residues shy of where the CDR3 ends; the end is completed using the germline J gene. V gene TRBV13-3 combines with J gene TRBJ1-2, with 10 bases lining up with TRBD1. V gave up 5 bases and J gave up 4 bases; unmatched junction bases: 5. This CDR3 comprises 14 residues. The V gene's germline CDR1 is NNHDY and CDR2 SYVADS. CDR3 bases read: TGTGCCAGCAGGACAGGGGGCGCGGGCTCC. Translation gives CASRTGGAGS. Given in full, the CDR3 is CASRTGGAGSDYTF.

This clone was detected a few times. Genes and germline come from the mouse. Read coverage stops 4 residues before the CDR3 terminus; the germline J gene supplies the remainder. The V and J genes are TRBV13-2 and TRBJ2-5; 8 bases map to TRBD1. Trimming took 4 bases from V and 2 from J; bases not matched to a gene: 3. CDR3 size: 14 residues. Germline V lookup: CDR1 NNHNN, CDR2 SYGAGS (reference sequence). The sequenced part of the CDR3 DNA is TGTGCCAGCGGTCACAGGGGGTTCCAAGAC. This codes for CASGHRGFQD. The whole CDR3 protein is CASGHRGFQDTQYF.

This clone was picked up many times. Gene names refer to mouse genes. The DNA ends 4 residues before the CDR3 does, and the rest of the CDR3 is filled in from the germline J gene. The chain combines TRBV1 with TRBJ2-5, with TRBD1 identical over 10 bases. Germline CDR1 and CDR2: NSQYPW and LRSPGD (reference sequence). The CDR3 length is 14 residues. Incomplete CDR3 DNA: TGCACCTGCAGTGGGACAGGGGGAGAGGAC. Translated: CTCSGTGGED. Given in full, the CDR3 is CTCSGTGGEDTQYF.

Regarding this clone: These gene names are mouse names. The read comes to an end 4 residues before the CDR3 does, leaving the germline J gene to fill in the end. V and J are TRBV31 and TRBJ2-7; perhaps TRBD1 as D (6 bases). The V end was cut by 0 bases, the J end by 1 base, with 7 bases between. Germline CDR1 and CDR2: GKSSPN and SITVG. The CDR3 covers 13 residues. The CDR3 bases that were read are TGTGCCTGGAGTCTGGGACAATCCTAT. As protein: CAWSLGQSY. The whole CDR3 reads CAWSLGQSYEQYF.

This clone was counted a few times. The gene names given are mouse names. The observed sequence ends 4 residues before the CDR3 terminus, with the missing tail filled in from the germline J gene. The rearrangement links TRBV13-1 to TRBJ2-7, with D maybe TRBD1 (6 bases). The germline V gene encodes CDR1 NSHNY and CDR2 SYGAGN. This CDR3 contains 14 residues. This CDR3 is CASSDGTSKYEQYF. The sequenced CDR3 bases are TGTGCCAGCAGTGACGGGACATCAAAATAT.

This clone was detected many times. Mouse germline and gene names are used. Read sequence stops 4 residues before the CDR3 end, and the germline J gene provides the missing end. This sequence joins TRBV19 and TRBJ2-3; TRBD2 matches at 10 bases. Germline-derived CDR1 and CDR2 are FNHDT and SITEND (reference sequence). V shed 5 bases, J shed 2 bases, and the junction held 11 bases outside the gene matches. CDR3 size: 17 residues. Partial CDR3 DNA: TGTGCCAGCAGCCTAGGACTGGGGGACTTCAATGCAGAA. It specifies CASSLGLGDFNAE. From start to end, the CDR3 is CASSLGLGDFNAETLYF.

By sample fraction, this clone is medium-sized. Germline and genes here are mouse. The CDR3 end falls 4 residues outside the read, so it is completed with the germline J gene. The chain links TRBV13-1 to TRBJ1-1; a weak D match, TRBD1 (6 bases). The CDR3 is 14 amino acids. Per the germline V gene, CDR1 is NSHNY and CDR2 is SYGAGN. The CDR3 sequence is CASSEGLGGREVFF. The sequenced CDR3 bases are TGTGCCAGCAGTGAGGGACTGGGGGGCAGA.

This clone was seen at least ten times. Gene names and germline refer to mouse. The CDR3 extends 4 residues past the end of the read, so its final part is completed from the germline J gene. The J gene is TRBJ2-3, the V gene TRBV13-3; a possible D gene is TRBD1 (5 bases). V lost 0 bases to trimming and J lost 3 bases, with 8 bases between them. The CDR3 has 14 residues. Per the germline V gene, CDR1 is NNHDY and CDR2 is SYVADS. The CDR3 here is CASSDEGRAETLYF. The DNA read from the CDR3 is TGTGCCAGCAGTGATGAGGGGAGAGCAGAA.

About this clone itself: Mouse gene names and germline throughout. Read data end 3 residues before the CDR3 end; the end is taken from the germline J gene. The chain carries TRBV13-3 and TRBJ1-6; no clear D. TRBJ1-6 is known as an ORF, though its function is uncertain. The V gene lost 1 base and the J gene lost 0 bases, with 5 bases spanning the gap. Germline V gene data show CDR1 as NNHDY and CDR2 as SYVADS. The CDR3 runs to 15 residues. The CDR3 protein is CASSDFSSYNSPLYF. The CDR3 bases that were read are TGTGCCAGCAGTGATTTCAGTTCCTATAATTCGCCC.

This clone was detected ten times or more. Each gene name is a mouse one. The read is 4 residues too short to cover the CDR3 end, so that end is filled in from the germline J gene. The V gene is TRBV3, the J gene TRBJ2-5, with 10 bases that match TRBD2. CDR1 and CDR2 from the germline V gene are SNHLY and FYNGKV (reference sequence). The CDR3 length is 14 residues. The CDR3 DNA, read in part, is TGTGCCAGCAGCTTAGGGGACTGGGGAGAC. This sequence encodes CASSLGDWGD. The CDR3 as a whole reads CASSLGDWGDTQYF.

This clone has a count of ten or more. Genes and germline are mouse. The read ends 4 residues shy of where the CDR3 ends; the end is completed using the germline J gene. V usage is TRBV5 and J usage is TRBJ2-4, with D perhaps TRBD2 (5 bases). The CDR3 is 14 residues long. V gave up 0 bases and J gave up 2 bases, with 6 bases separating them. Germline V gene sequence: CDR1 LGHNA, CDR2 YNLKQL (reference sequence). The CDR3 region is CASSQDWAQNTLYF. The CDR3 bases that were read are TGTGCCAGCAGCCAAGACTGGGCTCAAAAC.

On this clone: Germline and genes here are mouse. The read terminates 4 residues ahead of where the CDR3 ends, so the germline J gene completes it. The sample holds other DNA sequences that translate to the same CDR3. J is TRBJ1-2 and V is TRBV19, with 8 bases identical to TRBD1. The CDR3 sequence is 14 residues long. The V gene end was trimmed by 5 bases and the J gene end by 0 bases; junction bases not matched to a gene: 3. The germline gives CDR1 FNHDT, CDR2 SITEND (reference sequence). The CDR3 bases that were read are TGTGCCAGCAGCCCGGGACAGGCAAACTCC. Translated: CASSPGQANS. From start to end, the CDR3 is CASSPGQANSDYTF.

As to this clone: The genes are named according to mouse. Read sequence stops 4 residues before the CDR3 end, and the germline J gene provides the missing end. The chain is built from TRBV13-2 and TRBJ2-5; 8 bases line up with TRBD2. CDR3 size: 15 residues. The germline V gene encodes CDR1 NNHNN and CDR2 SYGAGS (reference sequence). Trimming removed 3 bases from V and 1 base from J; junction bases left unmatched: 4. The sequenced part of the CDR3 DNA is TGTGCCAGCGGTGCTGGGGGGCGGGACCAAGAC. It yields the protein CASGAGGRDQD. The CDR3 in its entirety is CASGAGGRDQDTQYF.

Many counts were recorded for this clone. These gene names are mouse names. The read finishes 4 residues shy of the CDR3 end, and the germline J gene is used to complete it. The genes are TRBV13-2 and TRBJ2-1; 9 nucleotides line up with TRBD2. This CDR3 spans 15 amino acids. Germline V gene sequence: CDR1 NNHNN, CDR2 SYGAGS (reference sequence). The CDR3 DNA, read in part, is TGTGCCAGCGGTGATGCTTGGGGGGGCGCGGCT. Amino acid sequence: CASGDAWGGAA. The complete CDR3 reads CASGDAWGGAAEQFF.